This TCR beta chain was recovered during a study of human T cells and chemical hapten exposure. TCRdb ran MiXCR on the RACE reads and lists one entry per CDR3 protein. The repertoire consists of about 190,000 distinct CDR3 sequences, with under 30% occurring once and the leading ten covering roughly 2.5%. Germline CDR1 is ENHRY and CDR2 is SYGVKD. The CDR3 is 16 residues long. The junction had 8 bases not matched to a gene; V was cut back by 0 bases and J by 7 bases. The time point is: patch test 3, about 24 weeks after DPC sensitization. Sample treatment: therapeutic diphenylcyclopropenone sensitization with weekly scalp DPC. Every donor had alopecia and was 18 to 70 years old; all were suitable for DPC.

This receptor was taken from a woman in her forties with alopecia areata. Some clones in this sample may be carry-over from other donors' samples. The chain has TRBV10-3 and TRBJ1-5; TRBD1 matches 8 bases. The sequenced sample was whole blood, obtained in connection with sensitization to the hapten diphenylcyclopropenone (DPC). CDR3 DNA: TGTGCCATCAGTGAGTCGCCCGACAGGGGAGGGCAGCCCCAGCATTTT. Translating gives CAISESPDRGGQPQHF.